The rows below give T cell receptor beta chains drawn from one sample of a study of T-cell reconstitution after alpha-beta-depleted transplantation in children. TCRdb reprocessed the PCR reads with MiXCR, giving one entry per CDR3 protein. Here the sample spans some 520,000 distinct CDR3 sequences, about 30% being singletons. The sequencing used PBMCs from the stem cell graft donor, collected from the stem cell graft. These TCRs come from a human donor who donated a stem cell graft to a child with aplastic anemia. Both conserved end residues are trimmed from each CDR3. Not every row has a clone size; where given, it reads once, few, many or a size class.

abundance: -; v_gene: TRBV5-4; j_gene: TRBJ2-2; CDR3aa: ASINREQNTGELF
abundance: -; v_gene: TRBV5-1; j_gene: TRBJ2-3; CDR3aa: ASSRTVAGVEDTQY
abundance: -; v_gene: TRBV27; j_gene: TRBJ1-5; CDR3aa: ASSISGESNQPQH
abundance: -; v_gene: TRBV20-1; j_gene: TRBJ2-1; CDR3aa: SPGGRAGTNEQF
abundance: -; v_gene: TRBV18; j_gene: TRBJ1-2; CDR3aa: ASSQDSYPYGYT
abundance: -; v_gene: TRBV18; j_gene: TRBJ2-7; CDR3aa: ASSPPTGQGFEQY
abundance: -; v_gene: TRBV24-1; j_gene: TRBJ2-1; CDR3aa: ATSGRGERGGEQF
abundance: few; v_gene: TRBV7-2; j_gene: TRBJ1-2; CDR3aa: ASSFNRGRDGYT
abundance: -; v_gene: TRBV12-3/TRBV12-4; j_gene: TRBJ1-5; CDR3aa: ASSSGGRSNQPQH
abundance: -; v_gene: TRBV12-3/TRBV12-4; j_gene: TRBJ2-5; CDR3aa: ASSPTLMGETQY
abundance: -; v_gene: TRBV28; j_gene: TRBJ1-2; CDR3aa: ASSSQGAGHYGYT
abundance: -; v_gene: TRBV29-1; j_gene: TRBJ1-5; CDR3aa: SVRTGGNQPQH
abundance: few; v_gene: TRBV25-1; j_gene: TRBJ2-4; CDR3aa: ASSDPGTAKNIQY
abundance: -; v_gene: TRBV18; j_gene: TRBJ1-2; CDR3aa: ASSPLLSDDGYT
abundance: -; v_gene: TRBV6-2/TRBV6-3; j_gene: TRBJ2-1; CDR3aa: ASRGSGTSGRSSYNEQF
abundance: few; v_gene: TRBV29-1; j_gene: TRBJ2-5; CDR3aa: SVEGLGETQY
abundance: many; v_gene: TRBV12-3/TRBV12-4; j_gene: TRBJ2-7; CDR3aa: ASSPDDPPYEQY
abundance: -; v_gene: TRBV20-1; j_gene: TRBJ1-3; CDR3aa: SAEDFTGTSGNTIY
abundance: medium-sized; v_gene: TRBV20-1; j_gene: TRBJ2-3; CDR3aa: SASDGMASGGDTQY
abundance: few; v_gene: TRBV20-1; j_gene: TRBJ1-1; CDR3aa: SARVGEDTEAF
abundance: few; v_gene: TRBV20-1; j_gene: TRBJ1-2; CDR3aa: SALDRDRGFEYGYT
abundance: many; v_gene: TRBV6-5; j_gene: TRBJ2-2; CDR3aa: ASSYSTGELF
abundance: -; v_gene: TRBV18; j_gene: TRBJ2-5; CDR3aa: ASSKGQNQETQY
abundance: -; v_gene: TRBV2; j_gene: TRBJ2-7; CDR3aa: ASRPHGQAYEQY
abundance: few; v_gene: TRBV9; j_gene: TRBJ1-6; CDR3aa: ASNREGGNSPLH
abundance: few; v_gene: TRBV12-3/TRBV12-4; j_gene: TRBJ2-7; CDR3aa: ASSPSLDGGYEQY
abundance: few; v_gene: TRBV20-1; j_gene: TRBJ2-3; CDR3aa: SASAPWGPTDTQY
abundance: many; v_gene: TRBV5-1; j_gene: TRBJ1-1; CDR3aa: ASSLVGGMNTEAF
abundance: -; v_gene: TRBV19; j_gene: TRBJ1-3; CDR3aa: ASSIITAGSTIY
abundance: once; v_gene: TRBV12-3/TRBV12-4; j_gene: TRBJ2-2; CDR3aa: ASSSWVTGELF
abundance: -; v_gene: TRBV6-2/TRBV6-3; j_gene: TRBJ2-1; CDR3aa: ASSSVADVQF
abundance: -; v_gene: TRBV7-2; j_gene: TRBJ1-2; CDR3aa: ASSLWGTNYGYT
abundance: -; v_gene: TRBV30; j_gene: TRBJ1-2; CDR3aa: ASDRGVNGYT
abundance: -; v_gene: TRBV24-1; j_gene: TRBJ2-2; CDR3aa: ATSDWDGTGELF
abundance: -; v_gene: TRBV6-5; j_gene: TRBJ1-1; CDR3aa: ASSYAPTDRGDTEAF
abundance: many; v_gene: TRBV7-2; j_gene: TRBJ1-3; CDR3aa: ASRERGGGLSGNTIY
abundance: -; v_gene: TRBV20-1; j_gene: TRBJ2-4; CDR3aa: SARDLGGLDIQY
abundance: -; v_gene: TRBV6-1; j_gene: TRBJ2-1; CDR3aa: ASSEGSPFSSRF
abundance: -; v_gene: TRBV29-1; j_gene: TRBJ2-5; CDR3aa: SVSPRVQETQY
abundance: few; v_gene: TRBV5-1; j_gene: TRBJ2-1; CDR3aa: ASSLFRDYEQF
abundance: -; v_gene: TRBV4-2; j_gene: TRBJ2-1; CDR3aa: ASRPYSEGGANEQF
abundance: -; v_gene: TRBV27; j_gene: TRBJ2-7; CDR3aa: ASSFRTSGRVSYEQY
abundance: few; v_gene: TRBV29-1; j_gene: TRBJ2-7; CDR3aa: SVVTVYGQY
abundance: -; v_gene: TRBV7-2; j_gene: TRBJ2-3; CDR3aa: ASSLSGTVGDTQY
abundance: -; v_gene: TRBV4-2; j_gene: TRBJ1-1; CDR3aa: ASSQGVRNAEAF
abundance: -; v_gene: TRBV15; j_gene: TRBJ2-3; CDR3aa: ATSRVGLEEADTQY
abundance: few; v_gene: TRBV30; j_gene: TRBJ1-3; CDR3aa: AWRALRGIGNTIY
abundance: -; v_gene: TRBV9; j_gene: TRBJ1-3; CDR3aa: ASSVVSQGSGNTIY
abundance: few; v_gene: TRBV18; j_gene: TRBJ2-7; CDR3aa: ASSPGHNEQY
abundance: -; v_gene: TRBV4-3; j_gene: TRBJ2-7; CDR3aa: ASSQDVSDEQY
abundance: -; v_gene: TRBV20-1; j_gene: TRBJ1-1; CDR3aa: SARTSTSGRAEAF
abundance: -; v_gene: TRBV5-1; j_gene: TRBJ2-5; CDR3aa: ASSDGQGGETQY